The 14 T cell receptor beta chains below come from one sample, sequenced in a study of memory CD8 T cells in hepatitis C reinfection (dated by TCRdb to between 2016 and 2019). According to the study, the label for this sample's time point signals: late/post reinfection, 12 to 24 weeks after detection. Sorted cells were sequenced directly ex vivo, with no in vitro expansion before TCR sequencing. Preparation of the library involved the immunoSEQ multiplex PCR assay. The clones in this table, taken by TCRdb from immuneACCESS, are in-frame only. Not every clone is retained; where verified, under half of the shortfall comes from an unresolved V gene, and the cause of the rest is unknown. Counted in this sample were about 50,000 clones; approximately 89% of them appeared once. 0.6% to 0.85% of the sample lies in the top ten. Sequencing was carried out using naive CD8+ T cells sorted from blood. This specimen's cell subset or site label, per the study, means: total naive CD8+CD45RO- T cells. The origin of the receptors is a man younger than 30 with hepatitis C virus infection.

The V call is TRBV27, the J call TRBJ2-1; 10 bases match TRBD2. With 9 bases clipped from V and 4 bases from J, the junction kept 9 bases outside the gene matches. This CDR3 region has 15 residues. Germline V CDR1 and CDR2: MNHEY, SMNVEV (reference sequence). CDR3 nucleotides: TGTGCCAGTCGGAGCCTAGCGGGAGTTTACAATGAGCAGTTCTTC. It translates to CASRSLAGVYNEQFF.

The genes are TRBV14 and TRBJ2-1; 9 bases are a match to TRBD1. V trimming: 0 bases; J trimming: 8 bases; junction bases outside the gene matches: 14. CDR3 length: 18 amino acids. Germline CDR1 and CDR2: SGHDN and FVKESK. The CDR3 sequence is CASSQEVWTGEAVDEQFF. The CDR3 coding sequence is TGTGCCAGCAGCCAAGAGGTTTGGACAGGGGAGGCGGTCGATGAGCAGTTCTTC.

This rearrangement joins TRBV28 to TRBJ2-3, with 9 positions matching TRBD1. This CDR3 contains 14 residues. V lost 5 bases to trimming and J lost 5 bases; unmatched junction nucleotides: 5. CDR1 is MDHEN and CDR2 is SYDVKM in the germline V gene. CDR3 amino acids: CASSHYRGQDTQYF. The CDR3 nucleotides read TGTGCCAGCAGTCACTACAGGGGGCAAGATACGCAGTATTTT.

This clone appeared a single time. The gene calls are TRBV11-2 and TRBJ1-4; no firm D call. Germline assignment: CDR1 SGHAT and CDR2 FQNNGV. This CDR3 spans 12 amino acids. V lost 7 bases to trimming and J lost 8 bases, with 11 bases between them. The CDR3: CASTTLGEKLFF. CDR3 bases: TGTGCCAGCACCACCCTCGGGGAAAAACTGTTTTTT. Filled out from reference TRBV11-2 and TRBJ1-4, the complete variable domain reads EAGVAQSPRYKIIEKRQSVAFWCNPISGHATLYWYQQILGQGPKLLIQFQNNGVVDDSQLPKDRFSAERLKGVDSTLKIQPAKLEDSAVYLCASTTLGEKLFFGSGTQLSVL.

This chain joins TRBV6-5 and TRBJ2-3; a possible D gene is TRBD2 (6 bases). The CDR3 contains 15 residues. Per germline, CDR1 MNHEY and CDR2 SVGAGI. V was cut by 5 bases and J by 5 bases, with 17 bases left in between. This chain's CDR3 is CASSTVSGGGDTQYF. Here the CDR3 DNA reads TGTGCCAGCAGTACTGTAAGTGGGGGAGGAGATACGCAGTATTTT.

About this clone: This CDR3 is also generated by other DNA sequences in the sample. This chain links TRBV9 with TRBJ2-2; tentatively, D is TRBD2 (6 bases). From germline, CDR1 is SGDLS and CDR2 YYNGEE. This CDR3 spans 14 amino acids. Trimming took 0 bases from V and 4 from J, leaving 7 bases between them. The DNA for the CDR3 is TGTGCCAGCAGCGTAGGGGGAGGCACCGGGGAGCTGTTTTTT. It specifies CASSVGGGTGELFF.

This rearrangement joins TRBV2 to TRBJ1-1; no clear D gene. CDR1 and CDR2 from the germline V gene are SNHLY and FYNNEI. The CDR3 is made up of 12 amino acids. Trimming pared 9 bases from V and 7 bases from J, leaving 15 bases between. CDR3 in amino acids: CARDSNPNEAFF. CDR3 in DNA: TGTGCCAGAGATAGCAACCCGAATGAAGCTTTCTTT. The whole variable domain, filled in from reference TRBV2 and TRBJ1-1, reads EPEVTQTPSHQVTQMGQEVILRCVPISNHLYFYWYRQILGQKVEFLVSFYNNEISEKSEIFDDQFSVERPDGSNFTLKIRSTKLEDSAMYFCARDSNPNEAFFGQGTRLTVV.

The chain has TRBV4-1 and TRBJ2-7, with TRBD2 as a possible D gene (5 bases). Per germline, CDR1 MGHRA and CDR2 YSYEKL. The CDR3 runs 14 residues. Trimming removed 4 bases from V and 5 bases from J, with 15 bases in between. As DNA, the CDR3 is TGCGCCAGCAGCCGCACTAGTGACGGCGACGAGCAGTACGTC. It is translated as CASSRTSDGDEQYV.

This clone was seen only once. The genes are TRBV19 and TRBJ2-5; TRBD1 aligns across 7 bases. Looked up from germline, CDR1 is LNHDA and CDR2 is SQIVND (reference sequence). J lost 2 bases, V lost 2 bases, and 5 bases had no gene match. This CDR3 comprises 15 residues. In nucleotides, the CDR3 is TGTGCCAGTAGTATACTCTCGGGACAGCAAGAGACCCAGTACTTC. Amino acid sequence: CASSILSGQQETQYF. Supplemented by reference TRBV19 and TRBJ2-5, the full variable domain reads DGGITQSPKYLFRKEGQNVTLSCEQNLNHDAMYWYRQDPGQGLRLIYYSQIVNDFQKGDIAEGYSVSREKKESFPLTVTSAQKNPTAFYLCASSILSGQQETQYFGPGTRLLVL.

The gene calls are TRBV28 and TRBJ2-7, with 8 nucleotides matching TRBD1. Losses at the gene ends were 10 bases for V and 5 bases for J; bases not matched to a gene: 13. Germline CDR1 and CDR2: MDHEN and SYDVKM. The CDR3 covers 14 residues. CDR3 protein: CATQWGTGIHEQYF. CDR3 nucleotides: TGTGCCACCCAGTGGGGGACAGGTATCCACGAGCAGTACTTC. The variable domain in full, completed from reference TRBV28 and TRBJ2-7, reads DVKVTQSSRYLVKRTGEKVFLECVQDMDHENMFWYRQDPGLGLRLIYFSYDVKMKEKGDIPEGYSVSREKKERFSLILESASTNQTSMYLCATQWGTGIHEQYFGPGTRLTVT.

The V call is TRBV27, the J call TRBJ2-5; tentatively, D is TRBD1 (6 bases). In germline, CDR1 is MNHEY, CDR2 SMNVEV (reference sequence). V was pared by 8 bases and J by 10 bases, with 20 bases between. This CDR3 is 13 amino acids long. CDR3 bases: TGTGCCAGCGCCCCAGGGGCCTTCTCGGGCCAGTACTTC. This codes for CASAPGAFSGQYF.

The CDR3 here is CASSFERVSTDTQYF. In DNA, the CDR3 is TGTGCCAGCAGTTTCGAGCGCGTTAGCACAGATACGCAGTATTTT. The chain joins TRBV28 to TRBJ2-3, with unresolved D. Trimming pared 3 bases from V and 0 bases from J, leaving 10 bases between. Germline values: CDR1 MDHEN, CDR2 SYDVKM. This CDR3 is 15 amino acids long.

The chain carries TRBV9 and TRBJ2-3; D might be TRBD2 (5 bases). The length of the CDR3 is 15 residues. Germline loops: CDR1 SGDLS, CDR2 YYNGEE. V dropped 2 bases and J dropped 3 bases, with 13 bases sitting between them. CDR3: CASSVDGRGTDTQYF. The CDR3 nucleotides read TGTGCCAGCAGCGTCGACGGTCGGGGAACAGATACGCAGTATTTT.

The V call is TRBV9, the J call TRBJ2-1; D possibly corresponds to TRBD2 (6 bases). There are 18 residues in the CDR3. V shed 0 bases and J shed 7 bases, with 23 bases lying between them. Germline V gene lookup returns CDR1 SGDLS and CDR2 YYNGEE. CDR3 nucleotide sequence: TGTGCCAGCAGCGTAGACCCCTCTGGAACTAGCCATGGGAATGAGCAGTTCTTC. This sequence encodes CASSVDPSGTSHGNEQFF.